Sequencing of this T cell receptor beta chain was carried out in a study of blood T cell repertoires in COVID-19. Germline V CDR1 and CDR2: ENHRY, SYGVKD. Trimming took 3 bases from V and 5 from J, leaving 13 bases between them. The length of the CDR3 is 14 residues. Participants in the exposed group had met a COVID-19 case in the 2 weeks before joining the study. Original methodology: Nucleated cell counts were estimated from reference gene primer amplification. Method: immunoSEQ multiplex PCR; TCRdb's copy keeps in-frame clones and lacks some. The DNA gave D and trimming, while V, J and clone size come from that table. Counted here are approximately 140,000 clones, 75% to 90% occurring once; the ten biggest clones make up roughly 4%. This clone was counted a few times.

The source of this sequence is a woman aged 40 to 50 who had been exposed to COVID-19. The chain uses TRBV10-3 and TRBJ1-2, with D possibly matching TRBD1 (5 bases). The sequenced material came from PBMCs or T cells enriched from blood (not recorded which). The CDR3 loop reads CAISDRGGLYGYTF. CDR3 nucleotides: TGTGCCATCAGTGATAGGGGAGGATTATATGGCTACACCTTC.